These 12 T cell receptor beta chains originate from one sample sequenced in a study of molecular identifiers for immune sequencing clone quantification. TCRdb reprocessed the PCR reads with MiXCR, giving one entry per CDR3 protein. The sample shows approximately 90,000 distinct CDR3 sequences, 20% to 25% of them seen only once. The sequenced sample consisted of naive CD8+ T cells from blood, with Jurkat cell RNA spiked in. Subset described: FACS-sorted CD8+CD4-CCR7+CD45RA+ naive T cells. These receptors came from a human donor in good health. Some libraries in this study had Jurkat cell RNA spiked in.

As concerns this clonotype: Given a much more abundant clone one base away, this may be a read error. The J gene is TRBJ2-4, the V gene TRBV11-2; the match to TRBD1 covers 8 bases. The CDR3 runs 15 residues. CDR1 and CDR2 from the germline V gene are SGHAT and FQNNGV. CDR3 bases: TGTGCCAGCAGCGTCAGGGGGCGTGAGTCGGACATTCGGTACTTC. Translating it yields CASSVRGRESDIRYF.

This clonotype was found a few times. The chain joins TRBV24-1 to TRBJ2-3; the D gene is possibly TRBD2 (6 bases). Looked up from germline, CDR1 is KGHDR and CDR2 is SFDVKD. V was pared by 5 bases and J by 2 bases, with 13 bases between. The CDR3 loop spans 15 amino acids. Here the CDR3 reads CATSAPGLPTDTQYF. CDR3 sequence (DNA): TGTGCCACCAGTGCACCGGGACTTCCCACAGATACGCAGTATTTT.

The J gene is TRBJ2-7, the V gene TRBV5-1; D might be TRBD2 (5 bases). The CDR3 is made up of 13 amino acids. The ends were cut back, 4 bases at V and 0 bases at J, with 8 bases in the middle. Germline CDR1 SGHRS, CDR2 YFSETQ. CDR3: CASSPDFSYEQYF. CDR3 nucleotides: TGCGCCAGCAGCCCGGACTTCTCCTACGAGCAGTACTTC.

This clonotype has ten or more counts. The CDR3 sequence: CASSLDRGVIRELFF. CDR3 nucleotides: TGCGCCAGCAGCTTGGACAGGGGAGTGATCCGGGAGCTGTTTTTT. The rearrangement joins TRBV5-1 to TRBJ2-2; 7 bases fit TRBD1. V lost 0 bases and J lost 9; bases outside the gene matches: 8. The CDR3 is made up of 15 amino acids. In germline, CDR1 is SGHRS, CDR2 YFSETQ.

This clonotype has only one observation. This sequence may be a read error, since a much larger clone differs from it by one base. The chain couples TRBV11-2 to TRBJ2-5, with D possibly being TRBD2 (7 bases). The CDR3 has 17 amino acids. V lost 6 bases and J 1 base, leaving 21 bases between the germline ends. Germline V gene lookup returns CDR1 SGHAT and CDR2 FQNNGV. The CDR3 sequence is CASSTGGGGSPQETQYF. The CDR3 bases are TGTGCCAGCAGTACCGGCGGGGGCGGGAGTCCCCAAGAGACCCAGTACTTC. The full variable domain, in which reference TRBV11-2 and TRBJ2-5 provide the parts outside the CDR3, is EAGVAQSPRYKIIEKRQSVAFWCNPISGHATLYWYQQILGQGPKLLIQFQNNGVVDDSQLPKDRFSAERLKGVDSTLKIQPAKLEDSAVYLCASSTGGGGSPQETQYFGPGTRLLVL.

This clonotype was observed at least ten times. The V gene is TRBV10-2, the J gene TRBJ2-3; D not resolved. Germline V gene lookup returns CDR1 WSHSY and CDR2 SAAADI. The V and J ends lost 0 bases and 0 bases respectively, with 10 bases between them. This CDR3 contains 16 residues. The CDR3 bases are TGCGCCAGCAGTGAGTCTTTACACCCTAGCACAGATACGCAGTATTTT. Translating it yields CASSESLHPSTDTQYF.

This clonotype was seen at least ten times. The rearrangement uses TRBV7-9 and TRBJ2-7, with 10 bases fitting TRBD1. CDR1 and CDR2 from the germline V gene are SEHNR and FQNEAQ (reference sequence). This CDR3 spans 15 amino acids. V lost 5 bases to trimming and J lost 5 bases; unmatched junction nucleotides: 9. The CDR3 here is CASSASRDRGDEQYF. CDR3 sequence (DNA): TGTGCCAGCAGCGCGTCCCGGGACAGGGGAGACGAGCAGTACTTC.

This clonotype was counted at least ten times. The gene calls are TRBV27 and TRBJ1-1; D gene unclear. This CDR3 comprises 13 residues. CDR1 is MNHEY and CDR2 is SMNVEV in the germline V gene (reference sequence). The germline V and J ends were trimmed by 8 bases and 4 bases, with 14 bases remaining between them. CDR3 DNA: TGTGCCAGCCGGGAGAGGGTGGGCACTGAAGCTTTCTTT. It specifies CASRERVGTEAFF.

V is TRBV6-2 or TRBV6-3 and J is TRBJ1-1; D not certain. CDR1 and CDR2 from the germline V gene are MNHEY and SVGEGT. V shed 5 bases and J shed 6 bases, with 13 bases lying between them. CDR3 length equals 13 residues. The CDR3 nucleotides read TGTGCCAGCAGTGATCTCGACAAGGCTGAAGCTTTCTTT. Translation gives CASSDLDKAEAFF.

The chain carries TRBV12-3 or TRBV12-4 and TRBJ2-7, with unresolved D. Trimming pared 4 bases from V and 6 bases from J, leaving 10 bases between. This CDR3 contains 12 residues. The DNA for the CDR3 is TGTGCCAGCAGTTCGATACTTCCCGAGCAGTACTTC. Protein product: CASSSILPEQYF.

Notes on this clonotype: It may be a read error: a sequence one base away is much more abundant. The genes are TRBV29-1 and TRBJ1-2, with 12 nucleotides matching TRBD1. The CDR3 consists of 13 residues. CDR1 is SQVTM, CDR2 ANQGSEA, per germline. J lost 8 bases, V lost 6 bases, and 7 bases had no gene match. CDR3 protein: CSVIFGTGGGYTF. For the CDR3, the DNA is TGCAGCGTGATTTTCGGGACAGGGGGCGGCTACACCTTC.

This clonotype has a count of ten or more. This rearrangement joins TRBV6-2 or TRBV6-3 to TRBJ1-1, with 8 nucleotides matching TRBD1. CDR1 MNHEY and CDR2 SVGEGT come from the germline V gene. V was pared by 0 bases and J by 1 base, with 10 bases of the junction left unmatched. The CDR3 sequence is 18 residues long. CDR3 sequence reads: CASSYSTRPDRENTEAFF. The CDR3 DNA is TGTGCCAGCAGTTACTCGACACGTCCGGACAGGGAGAACACTGAAGCTTTCTTT.